These 24 T cell receptor beta chains originate from one sample sequenced in a study of blood T cell repertoires in COVID-19. Profiled with immunoSEQ multiplex PCR; TCRdb holds only in-frame clones, not every one. There are about 190,000 clones in the sample; roughly 80% occur only once, and approximately 13% lies in the top ten. The source material was peripheral blood. The receptor source for this set is a man aged 45-60 years who had recovered from COVID-19.

The rearrangement joins TRBV6-5 to TRBJ2-7; TRBD1 agrees at 8 bases. In germline, CDR1 is MNHEY, CDR2 SVGAGI. After removal of 4 bases from V and 5 bases from J, the junction contained 13 bases not matched to a gene. The length of the CDR3 is 16 residues. The CDR3: CASSSWGTGRGDEQYF. CDR3 nucleotides: TGTGCCAGCAGTTCCTGGGGGACAGGCAGGGGGGACGAGCAGTACTTC.

V gene TRBV6-5 combines with J gene TRBJ1-2, with 9 bases fitting TRBD1. Per germline, CDR1 MNHEY and CDR2 SVGAGI. This CDR3 is built from 14 residues. The junction had 5 bases not matched to a gene; V was cut back by 1 base and J by 8 bases. CDR3 protein: CASSYLTGGNGYTF. CDR3 DNA: TGTGCCAGCAGTTACTTGACAGGGGGAAACGGCTACACCTTC.

The rearrangement joins TRBV7-2 to TRBJ2-1, with 7 bases aligning to TRBD2. J gave up 5 bases and V 2 bases, and 3 bases lay outside the gene matches. Looked up from germline, CDR1 is SGHTA and CDR2 is FQGNSA. CDR3 length equals 14 residues. The CDR3 region has the DNA TGTGCCAGCAGCTTATACGCGGGAGACAATGAGCAGTTCTTC. Translation gives CASSLYAGDNEQFF.

This clone appeared a few times. The J gene is TRBJ2-6, the V gene TRBV7-2; 10 nucleotides line up with TRBD1. The CDR3 sequence is 19 residues long. V trimming: 2 bases; J trimming: 3 bases; junction bases outside the gene matches: 10. The germline CDR1 and CDR2 sequences are SGHTA and FQGNSA. This CDR3 reads CASSLNGGTGVGGANVLTF. The CDR3, as DNA: TGTGCCAGCAGCTTAAATGGGGGGACAGGGGTTGGTGGGGCCAACGTCCTGACTTTC. Full variable domain (remainder filled in from reference TRBV7-2 and TRBJ2-6): GAGVSQSPSNKVTEKGKDVELRCDPISGHTALYWYRQSLGQGLEFLIYFQGNSAPDKSGLPSDRFSAERTGGSVSTLTIQRTQQEDSAVYLCASSLNGGTGVGGANVLTFGAGSRLTVL.

The chain joins TRBV11-3 to TRBJ2-1, with 12 bases identical to TRBD2. Germline V gene lookup returns CDR1 SGHNT and CDR2 YENEEA. This CDR3 comprises 20 residues. Unmatched junction bases numbered 15, after V lost 0 bases and J lost 6 bases. CDR3: CASSLEGLAGGPVKANEQFF. CDR3 nucleotide sequence: TGTGCCAGCAGCTTAGAAGGGCTAGCGGGAGGGCCTGTAAAGGCCAATGAGCAGTTCTTC. Drawing the rest from reference TRBV11-3 and TRBJ2-1, the complete variable domain is EAGVVQSPRYKIIEKKQPVAFWCNPISGHNTLYWYLQNLGQGPELLIRYENEEAVDDSQLPKDRFSAERLKGVDSTLKIQPAELGDSAVYLCASSLEGLAGGPVKANEQFFGPGTRLTVL.

A remark on this clone: At the DNA level, this CDR3 is encoded by other sequences in the same sample as well. V gene TRBV5-1 combines with J gene TRBJ1-6; TRBD1 might be the D (6 bases). This CDR3 has 14 residues. Deletions cut 0 bases from V and 5 bases from J, with 6 bases between. The germline CDR1 and CDR2 sequences are SGHRS and YFSETQ. DNA of the CDR3: TGCGCCAGCAGCTTGGGACAGGATAATTCACCCCTCCACTTT. Translating gives CASSLGQDNSPLHF.

V is TRBV5-6 and J is TRBJ2-1, with 9 bases identical to TRBD1. The CDR3 has 16 amino acids. Germline CDR1 SGHDT, CDR2 YYEEEE. With V trimmed by 4 bases and J by 5 bases, 10 bases remained unmatched. The CDR3 DNA sequence: TGTGCCAGCAGCGTCGCGAAGGACAGGGGACACAATGAGCAGTTCTTC. This translates into CASSVAKDRGHNEQFF.

The rearrangement links TRBV11-3 to TRBJ2-2, with 8 bases matching TRBD2. Looked up from germline, CDR1 is SGHNT and CDR2 is YENEEA. The V and J ends lost 5 bases and 6 bases, in that order; junction bases with no gene match: 8. The CDR3 has 15 amino acids. This CDR3 is CASSPSGSIPGELFF. The CDR3 nucleotides read TGTGCCAGCAGCCCGAGCGGGAGTATACCCGGGGAGCTGTTTTTT.

V is TRBV5-5 and J is TRBJ1-2; TRBD1 aligns across 8 bases. The length of the CDR3 is 13 residues. Germline V CDR1 and CDR2: SGHKS, YYEKEE (reference sequence). V was pared by 4 bases and J by 8 bases, with 7 bases of the junction left unmatched. The CDR3 here is CASSGQGESGYTF. The CDR3 nucleotides are TGTGCCAGCAGCGGACAGGGAGAGAGCGGCTACACCTTC.

The V gene is TRBV4-1, the J gene TRBJ2-1; D perhaps matches TRBD1 (5 bases). Germline-derived CDR1 and CDR2 are MGHRA and YSYEKL. V lost 4 bases and J 5 bases, leaving 15 bases between the germline ends. The CDR3 consists of 15 residues. CDR3 DNA: TGCGCCAGCAGCCCCCCGGACATCCAAAACAATGAGCAGTTCTTC. Protein sequence: CASSPPDIQNNEQFF.

This chain links TRBV25-1 with TRBJ2-3; D is ambiguous. The CDR3 length is 14 residues. The germline gives CDR1 MGHDK, CDR2 SYGVNS. The V end lost 2 bases, the J end lost 6 bases, and 12 bases lay between the germline ends. The CDR3 is CASSEGRYTDTQYF. CDR3 nucleotides: TGTGCCAGCAGTGAAGGGCGTTACACTGATACGCAGTATTTT. The full variable domain, in which reference TRBV25-1 and TRBJ2-3 provide the parts outside the CDR3, is EADIYQTPRYLVIGTGKKITLECSQTMGHDKMYWYQQDPGMELHLIHYSYGVNSTEKGDLSSESTVSRIRTEHFPLTLESARPSHTSQYLCASSEGRYTDTQYFGPGTRLTVL.

This chain uses TRBV29-1 with TRBJ2-1; D is ambiguous. Germline CDR1 is SQVTM and CDR2 is ANQGSEA. V was clipped by 4 bases and J by 4 bases, with 11 bases between them. There are 13 residues in the CDR3. CDR3 region: CSVVRLEYNEQFF. Written as DNA, the CDR3 is TGCAGCGTTGTTAGGCTAGAGTACAATGAGCAGTTCTTC.

This chain links TRBV28 with TRBJ2-1, with D unresolved. Germline CDR1 reads MDHEN; CDR2 reads SYDVKM. The CDR3 is made up of 15 amino acids. Trimming pared 3 bases from V and 0 bases from J, leaving 9 bases between. CDR3 residues: CASSFHGPSYNEQFF. The CDR3 bases are TGTGCCAGCAGTTTTCATGGGCCCTCCTACAATGAGCAGTTCTTC.

The count of this clone is one. The V and J genes are TRBV29-1 and TRBJ1-1; 8 nucleotides match TRBD1. In germline, CDR1 is SQVTM, CDR2 ANQGSEA. This CDR3 contains 12 residues. The chain's CDR3 is CSSEGWDREAFF. In nucleotides, the CDR3 is TGCAGTTCCGAGGGTTGGGACAGGGAAGCTTTCTTT.

The J gene is TRBJ1-1, the V gene TRBV27; unclear D gene. Germline lookup yields CDR1 MNHEY and CDR2 SMNVEV (reference sequence). The CDR3 contains 13 residues. Trimming took 3 bases from V and 0 from J, leaving 5 bases between them. Here the CDR3 DNA reads TGTGCCAGCAGTTTGTATGTGAACACTGAAGCTTTCTTT. As protein: CASSLYVNTEAFF.

V and J are TRBV3-1 (or the pseudogene TRBV3-2) and TRBJ1-5; D is undetermined. Germline values: CDR1 LGHDT, CDR2 YNNKEL (reference sequence). The germline V and J ends were trimmed by 4 bases and 0 bases, with 7 bases remaining between them. The CDR3 consists of 14 residues. The CDR3 sequence is CASSPPHSNQPQHF. As DNA, the CDR3 is TGTGCCAGCAGCCCCCCACATAGCAATCAGCCCCAGCATTTT.

This rearrangement joins TRBV7-2 to TRBJ2-1; D gene ambiguous. Looked up from germline, CDR1 is SGHTA and CDR2 is FQGNSA. The CDR3 totals 14 residues. The V end lost 0 bases, the J end lost 7 bases, and 10 bases lay between the germline ends. The CDR3 nucleotides are TGTGCCAGCAGCTTAGCGTTGGCTAGTAATGAGCAGTTCTTC. This translates into CASSLALASNEQFF.

This clone occurred a few times. The chain combines TRBV3-1 (or the pseudogene TRBV3-2) with TRBJ1-3; no clear D. V shed 4 bases and J shed 0 bases, with 7 bases lying between them. CDR1 LGHDT and CDR2 YNNKEL come from the germline V gene (reference sequence). The CDR3 is made up of 14 amino acids. DNA for the CDR3: TGTGCCAGCAGCCGAGGAAGCTCTGGAAACACCATATATTTT. Residues: CASSRGSSGNTIYF.

The chain is built from TRBV9 and TRBJ1-5; no clear D. Trimming removed 0 bases from V and 5 bases from J, with 12 bases in between. This CDR3 comprises 15 residues. CDR1 is SGDLS and CDR2 is YYNGEE in the germline V gene. The DNA for the CDR3 is TGTGCCAGCAGCGTAGACGGGAAACCATATCAGCCCCAGCATTTT. The encoded protein is CASSVDGKPYQPQHF. Using reference TRBV9 and TRBJ1-5 for the parts outside the CDR3, the full variable domain is DSGVTQTPKHLITATGQRVTLRCSPRSGDLSVYWYQQSLDQGLQFLIQYYNGEERAKGNILERFSAQQFPDLHSELNLSSLELGDSALYFCASSVDGKPYQPQHFGDGTRLSIL.

The J gene is TRBJ1-2, the V gene TRBV27; TRBD1 matches at 7 bases. The CDR3 contains 13 residues. Per germline, CDR1 MNHEY and CDR2 SMNVEV (reference sequence). V trimming: 4 bases; J trimming: 5 bases; junction bases outside the gene matches: 4. This CDR3 is CASSYDRDYGYTF. CDR3 DNA: TGTGCCAGCAGTTATGACAGGGATTATGGCTACACCTTC.

This clone was seen a few times. This chain links TRBV29-1 with TRBJ2-1; D unresolved. V lost 4 bases and J lost 1, with 11 bases in between. This CDR3 is built from 14 residues. Germline V CDR1 and CDR2: SQVTM, ANQGSEA. CDR3 sequence: CSVALRSSYNEQFF. The CDR3 nucleotides read TGCAGCGTTGCGTTGCGGAGTTCCTACAATGAGCAGTTCTTC.

This clone showed up just a few times. The V call is TRBV23-1, the J call TRBJ1-5; 12 nucleotides match TRBD1. TRBV23-1 is treated as an ORF (open reading frame) with a function not yet certain. This CDR3 contains 18 residues. V lost 2 bases, J lost 2 bases, and 7 bases stayed unmatched. The CDR3 spells CASSQPGQGATGNQPQHF. CDR3 bases: TGCGCCAGCAGTCAACCGGGACAGGGGGCTACAGGCAATCAGCCCCAGCATTTT.

The rearrangement joins TRBV5-1 to TRBJ1-1; the match to TRBD1 covers 9 bases. This CDR3 comprises 18 residues. In germline, CDR1 is SGHRS, CDR2 YFSETQ. The J segment lost 0 bases and the V segment lost 3 bases, leaving 12 bases of the junction unmatched. The CDR3 loop reads CASSSPTGGVGMNTEAFF. The CDR3 nucleotides are TGCGCCAGCAGCTCCCCGACAGGGGGAGTTGGGATGAACACTGAAGCTTTCTTT. The full variable domain, in which reference TRBV5-1 and TRBJ1-1 provide the parts outside the CDR3, is KAGVTQTPRYLIKTRGQQVTLSCSPISGHRSVSWYQQTPGQGLQFLFEYFSETQRNKGNFPGRFSGRQFSNSRSEMNVSTLELGDSALYLCASSSPTGGVGMNTEAFFGQGTRLTVV.

This clone has ten or more counts. The gene calls are TRBV19 and TRBJ1-3; a weak D match, TRBD1 (6 bases). This CDR3 is built from 15 residues. CDR1 LNHDA and CDR2 SQIVND come from the germline V gene (reference sequence). Trimming stripped 9 bases from V and 0 bases from J, with 15 bases between. The CDR3 protein is CASQRQVHSGNTIYF. The CDR3 DNA reads TGTGCCAGCCAAAGACAGGTCCACTCTGGAAACACCATATATTTT.